This T cell receptor beta chain derives from a study of T-cell reconstitution after alpha-beta-depleted transplantation in children. Germline V gives CDR1 MDHEN, CDR2 SYDVKM. Trimming removed 4 bases from V and 5 bases from J, with 11 bases in between. The CDR3 totals 13 residues. Concerning this clonotype: The antigen remains undetermined.

Findings and limits, study-wide: Surviving recipient T cells and thymic progenitors accounted for the high day-60 TCRbeta diversity observed in some patients.

The library targeted TCRbeta and was prepared with unique molecular identifiers. Via MiXCR, TCRdb re-called the PCR reads, giving one row per CDR3 protein. The table shows about 240,000 distinct CDR3 sequences, with about 23% occurring only once. Sequencing used PBMCs, obtained before TCRalphabeta/CD19-depleted stem cell transplant. The receptor was derived from a girl aged 2 to 10 with Fanconi anemia, due to receive a stem cell transplant. The chain uses TRBV28 and TRBJ2-5; D is tentatively TRBD1 or TRBD2 (5 bases each). The CDR3 region is CASSSKWGETQYF. CDR3 DNA: TGTGCCAGCAGTTCTAAGTGGGGGGAGACCCAGTACTTC.